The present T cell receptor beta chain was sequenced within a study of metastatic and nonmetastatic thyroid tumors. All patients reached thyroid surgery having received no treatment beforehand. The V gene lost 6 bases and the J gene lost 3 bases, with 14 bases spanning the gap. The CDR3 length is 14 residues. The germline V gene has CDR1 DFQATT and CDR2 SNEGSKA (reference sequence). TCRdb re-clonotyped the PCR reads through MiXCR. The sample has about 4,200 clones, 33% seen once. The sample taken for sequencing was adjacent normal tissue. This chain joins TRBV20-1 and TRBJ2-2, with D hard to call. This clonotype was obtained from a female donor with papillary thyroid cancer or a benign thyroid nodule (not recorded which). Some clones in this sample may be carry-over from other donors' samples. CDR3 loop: CSARMGGDTGELFF. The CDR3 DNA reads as TGCAGTGCCCGCATGGGCGGAGACACCGGGGAGCTGTTTTTT.